These T cell receptor beta chains were read from a single sample in a study of CD8+CD57+ T cells in acquired aplastic anemia. Each CDR3 protein gets one entry after TCRdb re-called the reads with MiXCR. The table records around 140,000 distinct CDR3 sequences, 41% of them present only once. The specimen was sorted CD4+, CD8+, or CD8+CD57+ T cells (not recorded which) from PBMCs. The origin of the receptors is a human donor in good health, serving as a control. The CDR3 runs from the conserved cysteine through the conserved F or W. A D gene is named only where the DNA matches it firmly. Some rows have no size entry. The others give once, few or many, or a class for an expanded clone.

cdr3_nt: TGCAGTGCTAGAGTCCAGGGGACTAACTATGGCTACACCTTC
cdr3_aa: CSARVQGTNYGYTF
clone_size: -
j_call: TRBJ1-2
d_call: -
v_call: TRBV20-1
cdr3_length: 14

cdr3_nt: TGTGCCAGCAGTGAACGGACAGGGGGGAACGGGGAGCTGTTTTTT
cdr3_aa: CASSERTGGNGELFF
clone_size: few
j_call: TRBJ2-2
d_call: TRBD1
v_call: TRBV6-1
cdr3_length: 15

cdr3_nt: TGTGCCAGCAGCTTGCAGGGCAATCAGCCCCAGCATTTT
cdr3_aa: CASSLQGNQPQHF
clone_size: -
j_call: TRBJ1-5
d_call: -
v_call: TRBV5-8
cdr3_length: 13

cdr3_nt: TGTGCCATCGGGGCCGACAGCGTGGCGGACACTGAAGCTTTCTTT
cdr3_aa: CAIGADSVADTEAFF
clone_size: once
j_call: TRBJ1-1
d_call: -
v_call: TRBV10-3
cdr3_length: 15

cdr3_nt: TGCAGTGCTACCGGGACAGACACTGAAGCTTTCTTT
cdr3_aa: CSATGTDTEAFF
clone_size: once
j_call: TRBJ1-1
d_call: TRBD1
v_call: TRBV20-1
cdr3_length: 12

cdr3_nt: TGTGCCATCAGCCCTACAGGGGGTTGGACAGATACGCAGTATTTT
cdr3_aa: CAISPTGGWTDTQYF
clone_size: -
j_call: TRBJ2-3
d_call: TRBD1
v_call: TRBV10-3
cdr3_length: 15

cdr3_nt: TGCAGTGCTACTCTAGCGGGGGGCCTGTCCTACGAGCAGTACTTC
cdr3_aa: CSATLAGGLSYEQYF
clone_size: -
j_call: TRBJ2-7
d_call: TRBD2
v_call: TRBV20-1
cdr3_length: 15

cdr3_nt: TGTGCCATCAGACAGGGGGCCTCGTATAGCGGCTACACCTTC
cdr3_aa: CAIRQGASYSGYTF
clone_size: -
j_call: TRBJ1-2
d_call: TRBD1
v_call: TRBV10-3
cdr3_length: 14

cdr3_nt: TGTGCCAGCAAGTCCCCCAGGGGACTAGCGGGGGACCGCACAGATACGCAGTATTTT
cdr3_aa: CASKSPRGLAGDRTDTQYF
clone_size: -
j_call: TRBJ2-3
d_call: TRBD2
v_call: TRBV12-3/TRBV12-4
cdr3_length: 19

cdr3_nt: TGTGCCAGCAGCCAAGCTGGGACTAGCGGGAGGGCCACCTACAATGAGCAGTTCTTC
cdr3_aa: CASSQAGTSGRATYNEQFF
clone_size: -
j_call: TRBJ2-1
d_call: TRBD2
v_call: TRBV14
cdr3_length: 19

cdr3_nt: TGCAGTGCTAGCACAGCAAATGAAAAACTGTTTTTT
cdr3_aa: CSASTANEKLFF
clone_size: many
j_call: TRBJ1-4
d_call: -
v_call: TRBV20-1
cdr3_length: 12

cdr3_nt: TGTGCCAGCAGCTCCCTAAATCAGGGGGAGGATTCACCCCTCCACTTT
cdr3_aa: CASSSLNQGEDSPLHF
clone_size: many
j_call: TRBJ1-6
d_call: TRBD1
v_call: TRBV5-4
cdr3_length: 16

cdr3_nt: TGTGCCAGCAGCAGGGCTAGCGGCAACCAAGAGACCCAGTACTTC
cdr3_aa: CASSRASGNQETQYF
clone_size: many
j_call: TRBJ2-5
d_call: TRBD2
v_call: TRBV5-4
cdr3_length: 15

cdr3_nt: TGTGCCAGCAGCTTAACAGGGACCCCAGATACGCAGTATTTT
cdr3_aa: CASSLTGTPDTQYF
clone_size: few
j_call: TRBJ2-3
d_call: -
v_call: TRBV27
cdr3_length: 14

cdr3_nt: TGCAGTGCTAGACGACTAGCGGGGAACACGGCAGATACGCAGTATTTT
cdr3_aa: CSARRLAGNTADTQYF
clone_size: many
j_call: TRBJ2-3
d_call: TRBD2
v_call: TRBV20-1
cdr3_length: 16

cdr3_nt: TGCGCCAGCAGTCATACAGGGGGGCAAGAGACCCAGTACTTC
cdr3_aa: CASSHTGGQETQYF
clone_size: -
j_call: TRBJ2-5
d_call: TRBD1
v_call: TRBV10-1
cdr3_length: 14

cdr3_nt: TGTGCCGGCAGCCCCTCGGGCAACAGACGGGGCTACACCTTC
cdr3_aa: CAGSPSGNRRGYTF
clone_size: -
j_call: TRBJ1-2
d_call: -
v_call: TRBV11-2
cdr3_length: 14

cdr3_nt: TGTGCCGCGGGGACAGATACGCAGTATTTT
cdr3_aa: CAAGTDTQYF
clone_size: few
j_call: TRBJ2-3
d_call: -
v_call: TRBV7-9
cdr3_length: 10

cdr3_nt: TGTGCCAGCAGCTTAGGCGGGACTAGCGTTTACGAGCAGTACTTC
cdr3_aa: CASSLGGTSVYEQYF
clone_size: many
j_call: TRBJ2-7
d_call: TRBD2
v_call: TRBV7-2
cdr3_length: 15

cdr3_nt: TGTGCCAGCAGCCCCCGAGGGGGCAGGGTCTCAGGCTACACCTTC
cdr3_aa: CASSPRGGRVSGYTF
clone_size: -
j_call: TRBJ1-2
d_call: TRBD1
v_call: TRBV28
cdr3_length: 15

cdr3_nt: TGTGCCAGCAGCTCCGGACAGGGGATGAACACTGAAGCTTTCTTT
cdr3_aa: CASSSGQGMNTEAFF
clone_size: -
j_call: TRBJ1-1
d_call: TRBD1
v_call: TRBV7-9
cdr3_length: 15

cdr3_nt: TGTGCCAGCAGCCAAGGAAGGCACCCTCCCCCTTGTAGCAATCAGCCCCAGCATTTT
cdr3_aa: CASSQGRHPPPCSNQPQHF
clone_size: -
j_call: TRBJ1-5
d_call: -
v_call: TRBV4-2
cdr3_length: 19

cdr3_nt: TGTGCCAGCAGGGGACAGCCCAACACTGGAGCTTTCTTT
cdr3_aa: CASRGQPNTGAFF
clone_size: many
j_call: TRBJ1-1
d_call: TRBD1
v_call: TRBV2
cdr3_length: 13

cdr3_nt: TGTGCCACCAGCCGTGGGACAGCAGCTAACTATGGCTACACCTTC
cdr3_aa: CATSRGTAANYGYTF
clone_size: medium-sized
j_call: TRBJ1-2
d_call: TRBD1
v_call: TRBV15
cdr3_length: 15

cdr3_nt: TGTGCCAGCAGCTTAACCCCAGAGGTTGGAAACACCATATATTTT
cdr3_aa: CASSLTPEVGNTIYF
clone_size: many
j_call: TRBJ1-3
d_call: -
v_call: TRBV7-2
cdr3_length: 15

cdr3_nt: TGTGCCACCAGCAAGAACAGGGCGGGCACAGATACGCAGTATTTT
cdr3_aa: CATSKNRAGTDTQYF
clone_size: many
j_call: TRBJ2-3
d_call: -
v_call: TRBV15
cdr3_length: 15

cdr3_nt: TGCAGTGCTGGCCGATCTAGCTCCTATAATTCACCCCTCCACTTT
cdr3_aa: CSAGRSSSYNSPLHF
clone_size: many
j_call: TRBJ1-6
d_call: -
v_call: TRBV20-1
cdr3_length: 15